In its sample, the clone carrying this TCR beta chain was seen once. One entry per CDR3 protein results from TCRdb running MiXCR on the PCR reads. Among about 76,000 distinct CDR3 sequences, under 65% were seen once, and the ten largest hold 14%. This sample is drawn from a study of CDR3 diversity in severe acne. In germline, CDR1 is SEHNR, CDR2 FQNEAQ (reference sequence). Trimming pared 4 bases from V and 3 bases from J, leaving 14 bases between. This CDR3 is built from 15 residues. The sample consisted of blood. This receptor was taken from a male donor in good health, without acne. The chain carries TRBV7-9 and TRBJ2-3; D may be TRBD1 or TRBD2 (5 bases each). The CDR3 sequence: CASSSPGRGTDTQYF. The CDR3 nucleotides are TGTGCCAGCAGCTCCCCAGGGCGCGGGACAGATACGCAGTATTTT.